This T cell receptor beta chain was identified during a study of blood T cell repertoires in COVID-19. Trimming pared 0 bases from V and 9 bases from J, leaving 15 bases between. The CDR3 has 16 amino acids. CDR1 and CDR2 from the germline V gene are SGHAT and FQNNGV. Authors' methods: Researchers report that nucleated cell counts were estimated from reference gene primer amplification. Assay: immunoSEQ multiplex PCR; the TCRdb copy retains only in-frame clones and omits some. V and J calls and clone size are those listed in that table; D and trimming were worked out from the DNA. The sample has roughly 280,000 clones; roughly nine tenths are singletons.

The TCR comes from a man aged 40-50 years with active or convalescent COVID-19. The sequenced sample was peripheral blood. The V gene is TRBV11-2, the J gene TRBJ1-6; TRBD1 is a possible D gene (5 bases). This CDR3 reads CASSLDRGGGSSPLHF. CDR3 sequence (DNA): TGTGCCAGCAGCTTAGATCGGGGGGGAGGCAGTTCACCCCTCCACTTT.